This T cell receptor (beta chain) came from a study of cytomegalovirus exposure and HLA in healthy donors. Study-wide points: When analyzed later, a missense DCLRE1C variant was found to be linked to TCR beta V- and J-gene trimming. Reports credit the classifier with highly specific, highly sensitive diagnosis of cytomegalovirus status. TCR beta V segments were, for the most part, productive about 87% or about 30% of the time in an earlier analysis.

Healthy bone marrow donors supplied every sample. Of note for this clone: The antigen is undetermined.

Primers included in the PCR were 60 Vbeta and 13 Jbeta primers. Measured with immunoSEQ multiplex PCR; TCRdb has only the in-frame clones, and not every one. The sample holds 170,000 or so clones, around 81% seen once. There are 15 residues in the CDR3. J was trimmed by 4 bases and V by 4 bases; bases with no gene match: 6. Germline values: CDR1 SGHTA, CDR2 FQGNSA. This receptor was taken from a woman aged 25 to 45 in good health and CMV-seronegative. Sequencing was carried out using PBMCs. V is TRBV7-2 and J is TRBJ2-7; TRBD1 matches 11 bases. CDR3 region: CASSSWTGGLYEQYF. CDR3 DNA sequence: TGTGCCAGCAGCTCCTGGACAGGGGGCCTTTACGAGCAGTACTTC.